A single T cell receptor (beta chain) is shown here with its context. This record comes from a study of monozygotic twins with inflammatory bowel disease. cDNA synthesis was performed in eight separate reactions for each sample. TCRdb re-analyzed the 5' RACE reads; it lists each CDR3 protein once, without DNA. This sample's table reports 200,000 to 250,000 distinct CDR3 sequences. Germline values: CDR1 LNHDA, CDR2 SQIVND (reference sequence). CDR3 length: 15 amino acids. The specimen sequenced was blood. The chain joins TRBV19 to TRBJ1-2; TCRdb calls TRBD1, which cannot be checked without DNA. This TCR derives from a human donor with ulcerative colitis or Crohn's disease, or a healthy co-twin of an affected twin (not recorded which). CDR3 sequence reads: CASNAPSGRGYGYTF.